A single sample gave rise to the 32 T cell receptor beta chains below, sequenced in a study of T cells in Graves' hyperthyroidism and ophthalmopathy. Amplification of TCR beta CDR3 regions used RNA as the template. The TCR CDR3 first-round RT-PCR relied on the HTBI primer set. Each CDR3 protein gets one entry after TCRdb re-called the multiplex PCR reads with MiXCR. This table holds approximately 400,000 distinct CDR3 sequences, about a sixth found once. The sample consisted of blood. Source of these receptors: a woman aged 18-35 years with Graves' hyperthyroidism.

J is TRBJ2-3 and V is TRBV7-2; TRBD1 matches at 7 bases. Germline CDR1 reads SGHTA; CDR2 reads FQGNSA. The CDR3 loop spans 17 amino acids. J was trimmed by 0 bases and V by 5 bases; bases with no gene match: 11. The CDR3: CASSQDRQGHSTDTQYF. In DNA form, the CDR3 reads TGTGCCAGCAGCCAAGACCGACAGGGCCATAGCACAGATACGCAGTATTTT.

The CDR3 DNA is TGCGCCAGCAGCTACAGGGGAACTAACACTGAAGCTTTCTTT. Translated, it gives CASSYRGTNTEAFF. This chain links TRBV5-1 with TRBJ1-1; 7 bases match TRBD1. Germline values: CDR1 SGHRS, CDR2 YFSETQ. The length of the CDR3 is 14 residues. The J segment lost 2 bases and the V segment lost 3 bases, leaving 4 bases of the junction unmatched.

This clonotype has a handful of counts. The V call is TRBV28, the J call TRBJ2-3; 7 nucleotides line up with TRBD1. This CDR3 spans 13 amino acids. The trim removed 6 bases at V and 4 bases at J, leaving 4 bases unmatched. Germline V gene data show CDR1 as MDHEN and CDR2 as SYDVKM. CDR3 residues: CASRSGQADTQYF. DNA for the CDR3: TGTGCCAGCAGGAGTGGACAGGCAGATACGCAGTATTTT.

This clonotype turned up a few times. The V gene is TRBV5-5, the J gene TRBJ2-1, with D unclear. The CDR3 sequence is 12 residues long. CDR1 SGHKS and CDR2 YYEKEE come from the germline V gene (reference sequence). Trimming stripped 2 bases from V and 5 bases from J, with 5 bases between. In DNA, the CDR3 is TGTGCCAGCAGCTTCCAGAACAATGAGCAGTTCTTC. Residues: CASSFQNNEQFF.

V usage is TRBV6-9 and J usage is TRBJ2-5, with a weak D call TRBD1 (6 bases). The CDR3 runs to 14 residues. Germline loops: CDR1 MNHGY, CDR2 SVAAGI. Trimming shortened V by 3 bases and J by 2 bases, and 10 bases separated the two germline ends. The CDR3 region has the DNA TGTGCCAGCAGTTACAGGGGCCGGCAAGAGACCCAGTACTTC. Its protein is CASSYRGRQETQYF.

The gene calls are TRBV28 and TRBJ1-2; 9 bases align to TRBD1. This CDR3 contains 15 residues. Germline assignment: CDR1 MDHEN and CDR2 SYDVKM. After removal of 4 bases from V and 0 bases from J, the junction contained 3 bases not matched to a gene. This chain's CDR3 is CASSSQGASNYGYTF. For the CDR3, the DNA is TGTGCCAGCAGTTCACAGGGGGCTTCTAACTATGGCTACACCTTC.

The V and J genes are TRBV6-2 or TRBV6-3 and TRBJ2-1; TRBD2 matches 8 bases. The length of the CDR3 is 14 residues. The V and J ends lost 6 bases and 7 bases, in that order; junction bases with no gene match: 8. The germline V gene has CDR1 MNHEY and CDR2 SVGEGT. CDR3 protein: CASSAAGVNNEQFF. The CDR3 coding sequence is TGTGCCAGCAGCGCAGCGGGGGTCAATAATGAGCAGTTCTTC.

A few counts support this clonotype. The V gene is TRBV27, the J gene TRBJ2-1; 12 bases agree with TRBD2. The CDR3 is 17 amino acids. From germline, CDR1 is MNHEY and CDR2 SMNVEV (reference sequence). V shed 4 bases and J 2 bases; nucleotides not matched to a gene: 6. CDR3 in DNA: TGTGCCAGCAGTTCCTTGGGACTAGCGGGTCCCTACAATGAGCAGTTCTTC. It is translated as CASSSLGLAGPYNEQFF.

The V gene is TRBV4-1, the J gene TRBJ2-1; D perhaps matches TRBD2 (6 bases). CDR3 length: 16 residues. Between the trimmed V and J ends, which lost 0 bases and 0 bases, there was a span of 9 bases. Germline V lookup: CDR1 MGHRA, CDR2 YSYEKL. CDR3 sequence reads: CASSQEGRGSYNEQFF. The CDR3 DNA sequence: TGCGCCAGCAGCCAAGAGGGGCGGGGCTCCTACAATGAGCAGTTCTTC.

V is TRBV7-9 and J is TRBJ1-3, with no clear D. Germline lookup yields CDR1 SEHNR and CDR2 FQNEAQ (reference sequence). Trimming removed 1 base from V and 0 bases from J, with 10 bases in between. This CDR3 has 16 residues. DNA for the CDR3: TGTGCCAGCAGCTTAGGCGGCGGACCCTCTGGAAACACCATATATTTT. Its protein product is CASSLGGGPSGNTIYF.

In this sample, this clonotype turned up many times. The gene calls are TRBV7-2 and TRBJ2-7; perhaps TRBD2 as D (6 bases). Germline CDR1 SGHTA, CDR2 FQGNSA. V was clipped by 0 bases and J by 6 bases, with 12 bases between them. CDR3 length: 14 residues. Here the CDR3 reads CASSLAGTPTEQYF. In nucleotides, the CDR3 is TGTGCCAGCAGCTTAGCCGGGACTCCTACCGAGCAGTACTTC.

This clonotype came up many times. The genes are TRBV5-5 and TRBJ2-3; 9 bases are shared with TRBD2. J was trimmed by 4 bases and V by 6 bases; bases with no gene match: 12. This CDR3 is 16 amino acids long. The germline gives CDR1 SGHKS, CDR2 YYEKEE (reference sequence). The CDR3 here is CASTQLGLAGPDTQYF. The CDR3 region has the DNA TGTGCCAGCACACAACTGGGCCTAGCGGGACCAGATACGCAGTATTTT.

Written as DNA, the CDR3 is TGCGCCAGCAGCTTGATAGGGGATCCTAGCGGGAGGGCCGGGAATACGCAGTATTTT. Its translation is CASSLIGDPSGRAGNTQYF. The genes are TRBV5-1 and TRBJ2-3, with TRBD2 identical over 12 bases. Germline lookup yields CDR1 SGHRS and CDR2 YFSETQ. The J segment lost 7 bases and the V segment lost 1 base, leaving 16 bases of the junction unmatched. The CDR3 is 19 residues long.

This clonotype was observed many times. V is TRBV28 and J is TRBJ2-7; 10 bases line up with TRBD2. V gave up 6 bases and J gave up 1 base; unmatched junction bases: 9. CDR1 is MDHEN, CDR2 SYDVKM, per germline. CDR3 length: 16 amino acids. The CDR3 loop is CASSLTSGRVSYEQYF. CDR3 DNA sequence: TGTGCCAGCAGCTTGACCAGCGGGAGGGTATCCTACGAGCAGTACTTC.

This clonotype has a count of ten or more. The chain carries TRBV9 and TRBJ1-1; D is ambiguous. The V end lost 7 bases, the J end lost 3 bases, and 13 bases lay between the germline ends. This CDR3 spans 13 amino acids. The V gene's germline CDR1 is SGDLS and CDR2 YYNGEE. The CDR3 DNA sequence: TGTGCCAGCGGGGTAAGTGGTGACACTGAAGCTTTCTTT. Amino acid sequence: CASGVSGDTEAFF.

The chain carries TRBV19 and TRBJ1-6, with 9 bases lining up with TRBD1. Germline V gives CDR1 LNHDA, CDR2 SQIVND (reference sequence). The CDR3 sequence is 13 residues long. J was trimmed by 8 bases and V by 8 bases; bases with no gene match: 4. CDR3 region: CASSRDRDSPLHF. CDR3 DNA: TGTGCCAGTTCCCGGGACAGGGATTCACCCCTCCACTTT.

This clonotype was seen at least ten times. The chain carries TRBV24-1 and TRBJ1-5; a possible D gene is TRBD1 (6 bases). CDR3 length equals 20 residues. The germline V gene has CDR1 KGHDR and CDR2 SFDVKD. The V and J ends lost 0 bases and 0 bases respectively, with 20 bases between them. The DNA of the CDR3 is TGTGCCACCAGTGATTTGCTTCAGGGGCCACCACCGATTAGCAATCAGCCCCAGCATTTT. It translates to CATSDLLQGPPPISNQPQHF.

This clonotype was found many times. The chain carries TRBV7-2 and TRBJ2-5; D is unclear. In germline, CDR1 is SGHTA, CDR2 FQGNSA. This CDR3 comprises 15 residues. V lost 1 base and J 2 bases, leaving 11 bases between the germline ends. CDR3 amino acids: CASSLDETIQETQYF. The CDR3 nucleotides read TGTGCCAGCAGCTTAGATGAGACAATTCAAGAGACCCAGTACTTC.

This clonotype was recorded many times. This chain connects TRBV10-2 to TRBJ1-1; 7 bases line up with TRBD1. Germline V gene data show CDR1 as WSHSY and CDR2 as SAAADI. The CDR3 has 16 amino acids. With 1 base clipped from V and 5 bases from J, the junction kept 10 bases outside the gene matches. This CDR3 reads CASSELRQGVWTEAFF. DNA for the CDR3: TGCGCCAGCAGTGAGTTACGACAGGGAGTGTGGACTGAAGCTTTCTTT.

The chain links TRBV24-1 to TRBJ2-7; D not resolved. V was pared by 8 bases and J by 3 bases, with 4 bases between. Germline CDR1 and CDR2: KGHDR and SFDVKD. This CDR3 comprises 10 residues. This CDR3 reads CATNLYEQYF. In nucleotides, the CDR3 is TGTGCCACCAACCTCTACGAGCAGTACTTC.

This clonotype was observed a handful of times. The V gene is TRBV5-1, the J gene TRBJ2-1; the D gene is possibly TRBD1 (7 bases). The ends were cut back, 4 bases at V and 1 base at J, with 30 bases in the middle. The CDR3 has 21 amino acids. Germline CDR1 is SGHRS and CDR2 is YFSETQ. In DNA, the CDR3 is TGCGCCAGCAGCACATTCAAGGGGGCCCTAGCGCACGCGGGGTCCTACAATGAGCAGTTCTTC. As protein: CASSTFKGALAHAGSYNEQFF.

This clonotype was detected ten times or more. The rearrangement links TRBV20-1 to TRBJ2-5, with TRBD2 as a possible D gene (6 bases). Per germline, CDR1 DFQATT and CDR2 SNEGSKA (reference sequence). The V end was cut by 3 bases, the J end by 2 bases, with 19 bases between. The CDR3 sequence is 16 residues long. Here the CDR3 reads CSASPLASGLQETQYF. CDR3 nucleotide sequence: TGCAGTGCTAGTCCCCTAGCCAGCGGGCTACAAGAGACCCAGTACTTC.

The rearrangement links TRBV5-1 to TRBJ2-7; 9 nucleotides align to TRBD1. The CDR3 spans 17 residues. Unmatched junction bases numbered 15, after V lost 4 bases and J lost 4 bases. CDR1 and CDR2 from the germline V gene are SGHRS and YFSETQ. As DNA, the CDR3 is TGCGCCAGCAGCCGGCTTACTGCCCGGGACAGGGCTTACGAGCAGTACTTC. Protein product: CASSRLTARDRAYEQYF. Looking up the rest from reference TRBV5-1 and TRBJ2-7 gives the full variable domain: KAGVTQTPRYLIKTRGQQVTLSCSPISGHRSVSWYQQTPGQGLQFLFEYFSETQRNKGNFPGRFSGRQFSNSRSEMNVSTLELGDSALYLCASSRLTARDRAYEQYFGPGTRLTVT.

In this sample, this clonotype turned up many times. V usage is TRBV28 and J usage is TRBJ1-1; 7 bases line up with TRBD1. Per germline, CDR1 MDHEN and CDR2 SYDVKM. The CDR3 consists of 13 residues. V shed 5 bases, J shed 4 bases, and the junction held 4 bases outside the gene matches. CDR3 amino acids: CASSPGGFTEAFF. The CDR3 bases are TGTGCCAGCAGTCCAGGGGGTTTCACTGAAGCTTTCTTT.

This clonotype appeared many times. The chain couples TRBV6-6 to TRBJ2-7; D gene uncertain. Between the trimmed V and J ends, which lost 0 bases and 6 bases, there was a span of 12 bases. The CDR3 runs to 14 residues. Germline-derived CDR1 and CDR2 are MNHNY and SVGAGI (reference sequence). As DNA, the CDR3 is TGTGCCAGCAGTTACTCGGTGGCAGCACGCGAGCAGTACTTC. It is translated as CASSYSVAAREQYF.

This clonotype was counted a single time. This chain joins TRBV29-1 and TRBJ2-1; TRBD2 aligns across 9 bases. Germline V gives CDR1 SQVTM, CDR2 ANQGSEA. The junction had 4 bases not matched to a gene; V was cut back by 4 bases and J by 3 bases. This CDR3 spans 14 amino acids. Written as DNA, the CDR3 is TGCAGCGTTGTGGCTAGCGGGGTCTACAATGAGCAGTTCTTC. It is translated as CSVVASGVYNEQFF.

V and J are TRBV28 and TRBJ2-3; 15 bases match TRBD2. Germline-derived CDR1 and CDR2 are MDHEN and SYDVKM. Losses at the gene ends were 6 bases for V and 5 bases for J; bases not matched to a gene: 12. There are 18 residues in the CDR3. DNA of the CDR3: TGTGCCAGCAGCCCCGGGACTAGCGGGAGGAGGTTGGGAGATACGCAGTATTTT. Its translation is CASSPGTSGRRLGDTQYF.

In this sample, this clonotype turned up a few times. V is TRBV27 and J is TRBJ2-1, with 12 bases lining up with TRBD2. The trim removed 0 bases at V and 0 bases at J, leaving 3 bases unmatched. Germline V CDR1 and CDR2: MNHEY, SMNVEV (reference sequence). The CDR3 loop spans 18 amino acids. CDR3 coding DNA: TGTGCCAGCAGTTTATCCCTAGCGGGAGGGTTCTCCTACAATGAGCAGTTCTTC. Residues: CASSLSLAGGFSYNEQFF.

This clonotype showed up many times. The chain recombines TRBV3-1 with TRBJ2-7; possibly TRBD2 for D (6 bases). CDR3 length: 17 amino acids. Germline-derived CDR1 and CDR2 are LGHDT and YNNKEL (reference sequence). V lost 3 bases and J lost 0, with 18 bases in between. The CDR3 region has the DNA TGTGCCAGCAGCCAGGGGGTCGCGGGGCTAAGCTCCTACGAGCAGTACTTC. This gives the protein CASSQGVAGLSSYEQYF.

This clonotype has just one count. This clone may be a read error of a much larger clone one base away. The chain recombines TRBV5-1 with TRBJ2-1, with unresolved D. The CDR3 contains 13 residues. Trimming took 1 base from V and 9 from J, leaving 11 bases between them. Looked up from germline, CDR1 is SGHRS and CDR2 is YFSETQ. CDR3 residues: CASSLQSVAEQFF. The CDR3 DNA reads TGCGCCAGCAGCTTGCAGTCGGTAGCTGAGCAGTTCTTC.

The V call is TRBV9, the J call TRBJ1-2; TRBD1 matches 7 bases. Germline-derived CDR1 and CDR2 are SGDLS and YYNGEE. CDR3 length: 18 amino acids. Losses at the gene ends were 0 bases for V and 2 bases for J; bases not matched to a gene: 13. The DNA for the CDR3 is TGTGCCAGCAGCGTAGCTGGGGACAGCCTATTCCTAAACTATGGCTACACCTTC. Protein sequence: CASSVAGDSLFLNYGYTF.

CDR3 in DNA: TGCGCCAGCAGCCACCCGGACAGGAACTACTACGAGCAGTACTTC. This translates into CASSHPDRNYYEQYF. J is TRBJ2-7 and V is TRBV4-1; 7 nucleotides align to TRBD1. Trimming took 3 bases from V and 3 from J; bases not matched to a gene: 8. Germline CDR1 MGHRA, CDR2 YSYEKL. There are 15 residues in the CDR3.